The clone carrying this TCR beta chain was seen repeatedly, ten times or more. What it recognizes is unknown. Template-switch 5'RACE cDNA synthesis added a 10-nucleotide unique molecular identifier. TCRdb re-derived calls from the 5' RACE reads in MiXCR, one entry per CDR3 protein. The sample has tens of thousands of distinct CDR3 sequences; approximately 3.5% are singletons. The sample belongs to a study of neurological immune-mediated disorders. Study-wide results and caveats: None of the CDR3 amino acid sequences found in expanded clones was shared across subjects. This suggests that the TCR-beta repertoires were private in all groups. The study found the most TCR clonal expansion in HTLV-1-associated myelopathy and the least in multiple sclerosis, below healthy controls.

CDR3 size: 15 residues. Trimming took 0 bases from V and 0 from J; bases not matched to a gene: 4. The germline gives CDR1 DFQATT, CDR2 SNEGSKA (reference sequence). The sample consisted of PBMCs. V usage is TRBV20-1 and J usage is TRBJ1-1, with TRBD1 identical over 7 bases. This TCR was sampled from a man in his forties with multiple sclerosis. CDR3 bases: TGCAGTGCTAGAGAAGGAGACAGGGTGAACACTGAAGCTTTCTTT. This gives the protein CSAREGDRVNTEAFF.